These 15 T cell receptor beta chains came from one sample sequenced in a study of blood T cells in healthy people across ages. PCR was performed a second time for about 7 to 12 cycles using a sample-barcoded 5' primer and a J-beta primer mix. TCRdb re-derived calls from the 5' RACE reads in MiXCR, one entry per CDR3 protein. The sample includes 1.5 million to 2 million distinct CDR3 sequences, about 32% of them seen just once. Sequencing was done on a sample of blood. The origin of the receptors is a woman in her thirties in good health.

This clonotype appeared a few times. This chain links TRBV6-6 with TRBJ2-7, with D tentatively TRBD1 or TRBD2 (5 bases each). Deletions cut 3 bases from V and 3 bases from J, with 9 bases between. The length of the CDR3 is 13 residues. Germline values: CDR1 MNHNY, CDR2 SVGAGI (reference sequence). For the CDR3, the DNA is TGTGCCAGCAGTTATTGGGGGAGCTACGAGCAGTACTTC. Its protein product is CASSYWGSYEQYF.

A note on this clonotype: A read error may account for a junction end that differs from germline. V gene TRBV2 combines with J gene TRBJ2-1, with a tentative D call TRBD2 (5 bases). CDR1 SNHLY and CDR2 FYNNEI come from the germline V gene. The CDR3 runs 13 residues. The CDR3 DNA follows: TGTGCCGGCAGTGAAGGCACGGGGAATGAGCAGTTCTTC. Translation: CAGSEGTGNEQFF.

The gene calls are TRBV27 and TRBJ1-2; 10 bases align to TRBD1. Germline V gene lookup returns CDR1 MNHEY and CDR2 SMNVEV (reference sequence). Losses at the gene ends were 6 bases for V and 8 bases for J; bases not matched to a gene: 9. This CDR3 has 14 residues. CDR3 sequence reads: CASRRDRGLNGYTF. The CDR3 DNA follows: TGTGCCAGCAGACGGGACAGGGGTTTGAACGGCTACACCTTC.

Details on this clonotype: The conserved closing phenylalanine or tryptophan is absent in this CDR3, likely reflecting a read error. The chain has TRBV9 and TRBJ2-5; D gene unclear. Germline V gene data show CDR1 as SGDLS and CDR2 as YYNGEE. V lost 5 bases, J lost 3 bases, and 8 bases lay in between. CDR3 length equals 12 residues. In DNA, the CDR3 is TGTGCCAGCAGTAGTTTAGAAGAGACCCAGTACGTC. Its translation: CASSSLEETQYV.

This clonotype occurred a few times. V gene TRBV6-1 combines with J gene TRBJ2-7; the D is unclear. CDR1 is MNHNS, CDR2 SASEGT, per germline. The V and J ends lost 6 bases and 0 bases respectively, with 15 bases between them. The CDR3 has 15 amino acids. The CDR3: CASRKDGFSSYEQYF. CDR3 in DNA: TGTGCCAGCAGGAAGGACGGCTTCAGCTCCTACGAGCAGTACTTC.

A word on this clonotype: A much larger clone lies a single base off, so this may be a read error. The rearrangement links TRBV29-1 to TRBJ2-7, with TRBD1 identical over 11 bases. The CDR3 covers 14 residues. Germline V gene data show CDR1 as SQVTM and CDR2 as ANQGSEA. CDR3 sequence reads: CSAEGGQGVFEQYF. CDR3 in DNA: TGCAGCGCTGAAGGGGGACAGGGGGTATTCGAGCAGTACTTC.

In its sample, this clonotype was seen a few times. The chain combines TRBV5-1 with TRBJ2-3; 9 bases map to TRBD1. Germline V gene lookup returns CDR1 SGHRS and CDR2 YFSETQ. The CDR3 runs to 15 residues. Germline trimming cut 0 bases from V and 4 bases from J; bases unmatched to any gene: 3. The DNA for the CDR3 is TGCGCCAGCAGCTTGGAATGGACAGGGGCAGATACGCAGTATTTT. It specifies CASSLEWTGADTQYF.

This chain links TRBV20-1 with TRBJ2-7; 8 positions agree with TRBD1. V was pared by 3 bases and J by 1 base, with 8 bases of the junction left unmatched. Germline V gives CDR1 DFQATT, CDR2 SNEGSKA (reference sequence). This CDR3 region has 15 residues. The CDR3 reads CSARDHRGTSYEQYF. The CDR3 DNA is TGCAGTGCTAGGGACCACAGGGGGACTTCCTACGAGCAGTACTTC.

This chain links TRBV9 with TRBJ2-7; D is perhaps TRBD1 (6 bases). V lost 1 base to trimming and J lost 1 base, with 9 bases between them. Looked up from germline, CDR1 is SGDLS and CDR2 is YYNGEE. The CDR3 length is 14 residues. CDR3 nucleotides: TGTGCCAGCAGCGTAACAGGGCATTCCTACGAGCAGTACTTC. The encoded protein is CASSVTGHSYEQYF.

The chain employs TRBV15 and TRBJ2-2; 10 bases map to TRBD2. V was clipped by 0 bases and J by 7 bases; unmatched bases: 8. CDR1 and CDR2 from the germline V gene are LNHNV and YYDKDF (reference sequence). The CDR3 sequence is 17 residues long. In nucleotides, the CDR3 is TGTGCCACCAGCAGAGATCGGGCTAGCGGGAGAGTCGGGGAGCTGTTTTTT. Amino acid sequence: CATSRDRASGRVGELFF.

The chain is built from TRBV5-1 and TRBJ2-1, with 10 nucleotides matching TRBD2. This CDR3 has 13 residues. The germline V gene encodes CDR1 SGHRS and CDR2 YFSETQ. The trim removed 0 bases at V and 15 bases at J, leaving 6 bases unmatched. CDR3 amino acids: CASSLETSGVLFF. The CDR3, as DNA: TGCGCCAGCAGCTTGGAAACTAGCGGGGTGCTGTTCTTC.

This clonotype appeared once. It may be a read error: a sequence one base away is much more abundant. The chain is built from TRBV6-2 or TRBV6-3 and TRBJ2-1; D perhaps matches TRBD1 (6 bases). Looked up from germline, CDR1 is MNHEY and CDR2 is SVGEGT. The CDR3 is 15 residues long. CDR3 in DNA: TGTACCAGCAGTTACCGGCAGGGGTCCTACAATGAGCAGTTCTTC. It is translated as CTSSYRQGSYNEQFF.

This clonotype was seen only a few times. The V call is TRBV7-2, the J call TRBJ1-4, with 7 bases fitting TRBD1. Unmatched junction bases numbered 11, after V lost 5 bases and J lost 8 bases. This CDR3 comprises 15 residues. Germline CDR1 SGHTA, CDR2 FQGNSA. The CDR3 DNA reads TGTGCCAGCAGCCCCAGCACAGGGGTGTCGGAAAAACTGTTTTTT. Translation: CASSPSTGVSEKLFF.

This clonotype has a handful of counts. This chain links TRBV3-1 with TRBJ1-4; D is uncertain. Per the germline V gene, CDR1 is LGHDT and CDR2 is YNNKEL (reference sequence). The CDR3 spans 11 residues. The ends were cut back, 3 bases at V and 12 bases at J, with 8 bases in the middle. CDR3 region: CASSQGGQLFF. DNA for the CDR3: TGTGCCAGCAGCCAGGGCGGACAACTGTTTTTT.

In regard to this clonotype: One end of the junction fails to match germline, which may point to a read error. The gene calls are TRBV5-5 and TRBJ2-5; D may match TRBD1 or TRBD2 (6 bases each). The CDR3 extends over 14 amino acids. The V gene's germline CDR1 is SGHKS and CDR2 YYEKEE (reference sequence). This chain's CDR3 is CASSWGAGSETQYF. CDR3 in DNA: TGCGCCAGCAGCTGGGGGGCAGGGTCGGAGACCCAGTACTTC.